The subject of this entry is one T cell receptor (beta chain). This record comes from a study of cytomegalovirus exposure and HLA in healthy donors. In the PCR, 60 Vbeta and 13 Jbeta primers were used. The protocol was immunoSEQ multiplex PCR, while the TCRdb copy is restricted to in-frame clones and leaves out a portion. The sample is made up of tens of thousands of clones, and the top ten hold roughly 4% of it. Between the trimmed V and J ends, which lost 1 base and 2 bases, there was a span of 9 bases. The CDR3 is 15 residues long. The germline gives CDR1 MGHRA, CDR2 YSYEKL. Sequenced input: PBMCs. The chain has TRBV4-1 and TRBJ1-3, with D unclear. The TCR was taken from a male donor in good health and CMV-seronegative. The CDR3 protein is CASSQGHSAGNTIYF. DNA of the CDR3: TGCGCCAGCAGCCAAGGACACAGTGCTGGAAACACCATATATTTT.